These T cell receptor beta chains were read from a single sample in a study of T cell responses to AZD1222 COVID-19 vaccine. Assay used: immunoSEQ multiplex PCR; TCRdb lists only in-frame clones, some missing. This sample has around 120,000 clones, with roughly nine tenths found just once. Sequenced here: peripheral blood, sampled 28 days after the second AZD1222 dose. The receptors shown here come from an adult who received the AZD1222 COVID-19 vaccine. CDR3s include the opening cysteine and the closing phenylalanine or tryptophan. A D gene is named only where the DNA matches it firmly. Part of the rows lack a size; the others show once, few, many or a class for expanded clones.

d_call j_call clone_size v_call cdr3_nt cdr3_aa
. TRBJ1-5 . TRBV12-3/TRBV12-4 TGTGCCAGCAGTTGGACTATGAATCAGCCCCAGCATTTT CASSWTMNQPQHF
TRBD2 TRBJ2-2 . TRBV5-1 TGCGCCAGCAGCTTAAGTCTTACTAGCGGGACCGGGGAGCTGTTTTTT CASSLSLTSGTGELFF
TRBD2 TRBJ2-7 once TRBV18 TGTGCCAGCTCACCGACTATGACTAGCGGGACAAGCGAGCAGTACTTC CASSPTMTSGTSEQYF
TRBD2 TRBJ2-1 . TRBV27 TGTGCCAGCAGTTTACCTGGGACTAGGATACTCAATGAGCAGTTCTTC CASSLPGTRILNEQFF
. TRBJ2-3 . TRBV30 TGTGCCGCAGGAGAAGGGGGACTCATCACAGATACGCAGTATTTT CAAGEGGLITDTQYF
TRBD1 TRBJ1-5 . TRBV6-5 TGTGCCAGCAGATCCTCCGGGACAGGGGATCAGCCCCAGCATTTT CASRSSGTGDQPQHF
. TRBJ2-4 . TRBV28 TGTGCCAGCAGTTTTGATTTGGCGGGGTTCAAAAACATTCAGTACTTC CASSFDLAGFKNIQYF
. TRBJ1-3 . TRBV2 TGTGCCGGCACAGGCCTCTCTGGAAACACCATATATTTT CAGTGLSGNTIYF
TRBD2 TRBJ2-1 . TRBV18 TGTGCCAGCTCACCCTACCGTCGAACTAGCGGGAGTCGGGGCTACAATGAGCAGTTCTTC CASSPYRRTSGSRGYNEQFF
TRBD1 TRBJ1-2 . TRBV3-1/TRBV3-2 TGTGCCAGCAGCTATGGGACAGGTCGGTGGTATTATGGCTACACCTTC CASSYGTGRWYYGYTF
. TRBJ2-1 once TRBV6-5 TGTGCCAGCACCCTCGGCGGGGGCGCTTACAATGAGCAGTTCTTC CASTLGGGAYNEQFF
TRBD1 TRBJ1-6 once TRBV4-1 TGCGCCAGCAGCCTATCCGGGACAGTCTATAATTCACCCCTCCACTTT CASSLSGTVYNSPLHF
. TRBJ2-1 . TRBV30 TGTGCCTGGGAGACATACAATGAGCAGTTCTTC CAWETYNEQFF
. TRBJ1-1 . TRBV6-5 TGTGCCAGCAGTTACAATTACAGGGCAGGCACTGAAGCTTTCTTT CASSYNYRAGTEAFF
TRBD2 TRBJ2-3 . TRBV28 TGTGCCAGTTATAGCGGGAATGGTGGAGATACGCAGTATTTT CASYSGNGGDTQYF
TRBD1 TRBJ1-1 once TRBV9 TGTGCCAGCAGTAACCGGGACAGGGAGGGTAAAGCTTTCTTT CASSNRDREGKAFF
. TRBJ2-5 once TRBV2 TGTGCCAGCAGCAAGGAGGTCGGAGAGACCCAGTACTTC CASSKEVGETQYF